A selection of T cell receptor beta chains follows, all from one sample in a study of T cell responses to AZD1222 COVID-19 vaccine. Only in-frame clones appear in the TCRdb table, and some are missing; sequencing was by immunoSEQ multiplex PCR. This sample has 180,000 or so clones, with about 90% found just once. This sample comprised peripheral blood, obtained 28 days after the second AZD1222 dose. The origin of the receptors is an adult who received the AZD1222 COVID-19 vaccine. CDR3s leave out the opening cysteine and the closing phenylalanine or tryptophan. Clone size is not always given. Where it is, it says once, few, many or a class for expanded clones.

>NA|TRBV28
ASSFLRGGNQPQH
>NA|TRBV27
ASSTTGGGSPLH
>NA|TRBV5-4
ASSREQGRAEAF
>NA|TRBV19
ASTATFRDSYEQY
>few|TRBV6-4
ASSLTGDGNTGELF
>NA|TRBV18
ASSRTGTGGSGSQPQH
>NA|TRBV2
ASRDISSTDTQY
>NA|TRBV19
AAASGPSGANVLT
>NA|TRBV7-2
ASSLDPAGGNTIY
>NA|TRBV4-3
ASSQEGANTEAF
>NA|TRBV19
ASSRFGGHQETQY
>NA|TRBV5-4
ASSPELNTEAF
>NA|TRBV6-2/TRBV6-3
ASSPLGQGDPNQPQH
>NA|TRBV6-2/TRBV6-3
ASSYEAGAYEQY
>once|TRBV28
ASSSRTGGVGNTIY
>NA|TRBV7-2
ASSLAASRNIASYEQY
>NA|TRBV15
ATSRGGGSATNEKLF
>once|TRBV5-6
ASAILGQRKVGNTIY
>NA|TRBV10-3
AISQGPRSETQY
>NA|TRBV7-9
ASMGLSGNTIY
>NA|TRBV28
ASRNRDSANQPQH
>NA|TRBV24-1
ATSSGRGPATNEKLF
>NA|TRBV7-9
ASSPRDGGNNYGYT
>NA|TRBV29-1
SVLSAGAGYEQY
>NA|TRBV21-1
ASSMGDRGTTNEKLF
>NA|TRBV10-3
ATAKGSEGSSRETQY
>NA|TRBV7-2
ASSLRLPYNEQF
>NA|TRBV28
ASSLFRPKQGQY
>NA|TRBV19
ASSIRGLGYEQY
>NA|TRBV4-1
ASTSDPSSYEQY
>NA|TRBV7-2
ASRRVGAGEQY
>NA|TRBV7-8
ASREKRGSYEQY
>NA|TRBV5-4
ASSLGGTGGNTGELF
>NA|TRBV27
ASSSLTGAGSGNTIY
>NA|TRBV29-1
SVGPSTGPAANYGYT
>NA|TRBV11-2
ASSPEGLGAVVDTQY
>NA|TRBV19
ASSPYLGHNEKLF
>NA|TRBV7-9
ASSPKGDRQGSYEQY
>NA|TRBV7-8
ASSPLSGGGSVTNEQY
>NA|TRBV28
ASRQGSNSPLH
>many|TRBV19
ASSFWGRNTEAF
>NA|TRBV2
ASSLRDRGFGEQF
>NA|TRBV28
ASSLWRQGGMGAF
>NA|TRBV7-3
ASSSGTPAYNEQF
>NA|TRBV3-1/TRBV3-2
ASSQPGQGFFGTEAF
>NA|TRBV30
AWTLGGDEQY
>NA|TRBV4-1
ASSQEGTGSPHQPQH
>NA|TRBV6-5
ASDRNGLNTIY
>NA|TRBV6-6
ASSHTSRGAGELF
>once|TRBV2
ASSESRLAGTDTQY
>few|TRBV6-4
ASSDSSGGASGELF
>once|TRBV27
ASSLTGMNQPQH
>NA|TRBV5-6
ASSPETMMNTEAF